This is a list of T cell receptor beta chains from one sample in a study of Ad26.COV2.S vaccination and SARS-CoV-2 variants. Generated by immunoSEQ multiplex PCR, the TCRdb table keeps only in-frame clones and is missing some. The data show about 460,000 clones, with 89% seen just once and 1.7% held by the top ten. The sequencing here drew on peripheral blood, taken in a trial of Ad26.COV2.S vaccine versus placebo. The origin of the receptors is a person between 18 and 59 years old who received the Ad26.COV2.S COVID-19 vaccine or a placebo. The CDR3 runs from the conserved cysteine through the conserved F or W.

V,CDR3
TRBV6-6,CASSQRPDIRGGDEKLFF
TRBV5-1,CARSFRTEISGNTIYF
TRBV3-1/TRBV3-2,CASSRGTPGGGFNEQFF
TRBV6-5,CASASGTYEQYF
TRBV7-8,CASSLAVGGYEQYF
TRBV2,CASTPPGGGHQPQHF
TRBV27,CASSLARGGYGYTF
TRBV6-5,CASREHGTGDNEQFF
TRBV6-5,CASSYSVGGNSPLHF
TRBV11-2,CASSFYRDSGNTIYF
TRBV15,CATSAAGTDVQETQYF
TRBV5-1,CASSPTAVGHEQYF
TRBV7-8,CASSARDSADEQYF
TRBV2,CASSEPYGGGEQFF